One T cell receptor beta chain is described in this entry. No antigen is known for it. CDR3 length equals 12 residues. CDR1 SGHTA and CDR2 FQGTGA come from the germline V gene. The ends were cut back, 11 bases at V and 0 bases at J, with 11 bases in the middle. The data originate from a study of blood T cells in healthy people across ages. About the research overall: Capture by template switching was about one barcoded beta molecule per two T cells. General study points: Unsorted PBMC material precluded a definitive naive versus antigen-experienced comparison.

Staff drew around 10 milliliters of peripheral blood from each donor. Combining a sample-barcoded 5' primer with a J-beta primer mix, a second PCR ran for roughly 7 to 11 cycles. Each cDNA was tagged by a template-switch adaptor containing 12 random nucleotides. TCRdb passed the 5' RACE reads through MiXCR, listing each CDR3 protein once. Among around 800,000 distinct CDR3 sequences listed, roughly 25% were seen once. These data were also filed under a second study, of T cells of mothers and their children.

The origin of this receptor is a boy aged 5-17 years in good health. Sequenced material: blood. The V and J genes are TRBV7-3 and TRBJ2-7; tentative D call: TRBD1 (5 bases). CDR3: CADDRHSYEQYF. The CDR3 DNA reads TGTGCCGACGACAGACACTCCTACGAGCAGTACTTC.